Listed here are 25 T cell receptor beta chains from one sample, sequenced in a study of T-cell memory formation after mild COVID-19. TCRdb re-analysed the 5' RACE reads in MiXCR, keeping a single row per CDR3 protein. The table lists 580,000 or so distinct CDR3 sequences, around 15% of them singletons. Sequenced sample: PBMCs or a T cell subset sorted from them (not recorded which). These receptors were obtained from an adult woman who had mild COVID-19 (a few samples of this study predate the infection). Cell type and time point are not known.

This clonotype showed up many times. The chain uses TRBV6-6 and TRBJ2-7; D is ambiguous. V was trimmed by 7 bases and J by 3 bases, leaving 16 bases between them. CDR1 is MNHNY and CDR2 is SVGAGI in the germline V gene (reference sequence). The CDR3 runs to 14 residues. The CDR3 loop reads CASKAPGDLYEQYF. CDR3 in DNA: TGTGCCAGCAAGGCACCAGGAGATCTCTACGAGCAGTACTTC.

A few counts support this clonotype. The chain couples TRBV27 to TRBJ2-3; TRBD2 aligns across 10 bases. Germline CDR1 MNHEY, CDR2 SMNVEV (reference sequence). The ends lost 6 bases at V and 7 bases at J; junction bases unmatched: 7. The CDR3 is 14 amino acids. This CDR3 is CASSRAGGPHTQYF. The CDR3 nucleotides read TGTGCCAGCAGCCGAGCGGGGGGGCCACATACGCAGTATTTT.

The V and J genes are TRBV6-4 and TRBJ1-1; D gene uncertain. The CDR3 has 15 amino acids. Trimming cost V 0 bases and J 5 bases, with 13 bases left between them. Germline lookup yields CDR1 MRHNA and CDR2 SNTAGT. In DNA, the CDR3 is TGTGCCAGCAGTGACTCGACCCACCCGAGGACTGAAGCTTTCTTT. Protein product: CASSDSTHPRTEAFF.

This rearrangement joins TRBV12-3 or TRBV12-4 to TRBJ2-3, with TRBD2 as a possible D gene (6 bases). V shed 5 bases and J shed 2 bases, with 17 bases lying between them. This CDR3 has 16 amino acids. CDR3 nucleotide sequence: TGTGCCAGCAGTGCTCCCGATAGCGGTATCACAGATACGCAGTATTTT. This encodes CASSAPDSGITDTQYF.

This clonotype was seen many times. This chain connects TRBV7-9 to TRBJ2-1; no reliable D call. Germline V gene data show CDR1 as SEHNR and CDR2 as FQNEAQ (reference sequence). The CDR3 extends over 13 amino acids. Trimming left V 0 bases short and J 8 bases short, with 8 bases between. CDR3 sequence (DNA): TGTGCCAGCAGCTTAGCCGTCCGCGATGAGCAGTTCTTC. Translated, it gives CASSLAVRDEQFF.

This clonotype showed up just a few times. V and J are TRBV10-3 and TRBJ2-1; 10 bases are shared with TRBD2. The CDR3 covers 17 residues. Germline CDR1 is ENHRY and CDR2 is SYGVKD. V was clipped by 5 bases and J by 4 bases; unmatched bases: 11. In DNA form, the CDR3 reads TGTGCCATCAGTTTTAGCGGGGGGCCACCGCGGTACAATGAGCAGTTCTTC. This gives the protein CAISFSGGPPRYNEQFF.

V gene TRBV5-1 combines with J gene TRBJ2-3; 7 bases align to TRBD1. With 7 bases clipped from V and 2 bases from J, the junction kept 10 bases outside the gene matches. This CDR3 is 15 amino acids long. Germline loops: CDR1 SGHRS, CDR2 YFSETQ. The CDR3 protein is CASATGSVPTDTQYF. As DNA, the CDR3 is TGCGCCAGCGCGACAGGGTCAGTGCCCACAGATACGCAGTATTTT.

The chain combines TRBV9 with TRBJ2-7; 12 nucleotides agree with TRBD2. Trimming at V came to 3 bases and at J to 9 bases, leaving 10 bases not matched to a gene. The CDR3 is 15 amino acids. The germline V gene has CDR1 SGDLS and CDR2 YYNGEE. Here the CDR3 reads CASSETSGGTTGQYF. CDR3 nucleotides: TGTGCCAGCAGCGAAACTAGCGGGGGGACTACGGGGCAGTACTTC.

The DNA of the CDR3 is TGCAGCGTTGAAATCTCGGGACAGGGGAGGGTATTCACTGAAGCTTTCTTT. This codes for CSVEISGQGRVFTEAFF. The V gene is TRBV29-1, the J gene TRBJ1-1, with 10 bases matching TRBD1. This CDR3 spans 17 amino acids. V was clipped by 2 bases and J by 4 bases; unmatched bases: 13. Germline assignment: CDR1 SQVTM and CDR2 ANQGSEA.

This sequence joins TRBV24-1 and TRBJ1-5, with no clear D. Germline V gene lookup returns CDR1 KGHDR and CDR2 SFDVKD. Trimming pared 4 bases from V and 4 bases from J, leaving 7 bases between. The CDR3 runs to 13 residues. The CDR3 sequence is CATSDEHNQPQHF. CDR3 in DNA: TGTGCCACCAGTGACGAACATAATCAGCCCCAGCATTTT.

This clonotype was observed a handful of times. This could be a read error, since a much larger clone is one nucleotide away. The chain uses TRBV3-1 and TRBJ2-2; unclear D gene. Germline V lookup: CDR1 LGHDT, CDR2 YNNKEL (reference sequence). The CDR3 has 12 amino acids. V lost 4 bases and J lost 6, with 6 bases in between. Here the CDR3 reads CASSPHAGELFF. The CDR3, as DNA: TGTGCCAGCAGCCCCCACGCCGGGGAGCTGTTTTTT.

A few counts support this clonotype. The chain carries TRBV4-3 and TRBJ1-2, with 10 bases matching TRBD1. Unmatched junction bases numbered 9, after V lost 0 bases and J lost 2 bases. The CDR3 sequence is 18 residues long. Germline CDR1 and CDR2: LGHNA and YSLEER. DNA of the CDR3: TGCGCCAGCAGCCAAGATTTGGCCGGGACAGGGGAAAACTATGGCTACACCTTC. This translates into CASSQDLAGTGENYGYTF.

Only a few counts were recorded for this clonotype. The CDR3 sequence: CASSWTGAGTQYF. The CDR3 region has the DNA TGTGCCAGCAGTTGGACAGGGGCGGGGACCCAGTACTTC. This chain joins TRBV12-3 or TRBV12-4 and TRBJ2-5, with 9 nucleotides matching TRBD1. The trim removed 4 bases at V and 7 bases at J, leaving 4 bases unmatched. The CDR3 loop spans 13 amino acids.

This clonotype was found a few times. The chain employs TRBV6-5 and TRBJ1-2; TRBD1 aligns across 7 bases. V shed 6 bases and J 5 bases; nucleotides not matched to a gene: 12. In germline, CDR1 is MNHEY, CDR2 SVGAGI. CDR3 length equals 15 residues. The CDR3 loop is CASRLTGVAAYGYTF. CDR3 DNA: TGTGCCAGCAGGCTCACAGGGGTCGCGGCGTATGGCTACACCTTC.

The CDR3 nucleotides read TGTGCCAGCAGCCCGCGCCGACAGGGAGCCTACGAGCAGTACTTC. Its protein product is CASSPRRQGAYEQYF. The rearrangement links TRBV7-2 to TRBJ2-7; TRBD1 matches at 7 bases. V shed 5 bases and J 2 bases; nucleotides not matched to a gene: 9. The CDR3 totals 15 residues. The germline CDR1 and CDR2 sequences are SGHTA and FQGNSA.

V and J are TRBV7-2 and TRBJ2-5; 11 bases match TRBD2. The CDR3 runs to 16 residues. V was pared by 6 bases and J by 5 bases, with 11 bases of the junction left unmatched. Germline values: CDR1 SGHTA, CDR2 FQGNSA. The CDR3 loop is CASSRGLAGRYETQYF. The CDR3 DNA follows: TGTGCCAGCAGTCGCGGACTAGCGGGCCGATATGAGACCCAGTACTTC.

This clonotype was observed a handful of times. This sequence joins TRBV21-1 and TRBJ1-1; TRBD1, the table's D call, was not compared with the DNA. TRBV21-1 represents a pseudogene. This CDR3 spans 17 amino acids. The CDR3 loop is CASSKPDSGVVNTEAFF. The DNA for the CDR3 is TGTGCCAGCAGCAAACCCGACTCGGGGGTGGTGAACACTGAAGCTTTCTTT.

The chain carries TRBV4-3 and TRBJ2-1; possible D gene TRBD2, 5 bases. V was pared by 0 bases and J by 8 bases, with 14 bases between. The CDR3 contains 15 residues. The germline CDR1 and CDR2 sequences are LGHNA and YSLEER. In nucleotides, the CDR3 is TGCGCCAGCAGCCAAGATTCTGAGGGATCCGATGAGCAGTTCTTC. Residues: CASSQDSEGSDEQFF.

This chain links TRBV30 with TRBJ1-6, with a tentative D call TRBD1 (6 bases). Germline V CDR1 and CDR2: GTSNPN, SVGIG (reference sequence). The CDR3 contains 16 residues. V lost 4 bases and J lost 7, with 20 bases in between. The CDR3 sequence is CAWMGVAGQPNSPLHF. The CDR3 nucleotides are TGTGCCTGGATGGGGGTGGCGGGACAACCGAATTCACCCCTCCACTTT.

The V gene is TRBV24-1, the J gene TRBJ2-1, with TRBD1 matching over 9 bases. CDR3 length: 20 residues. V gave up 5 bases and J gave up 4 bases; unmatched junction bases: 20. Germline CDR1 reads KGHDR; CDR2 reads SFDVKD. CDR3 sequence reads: CATSGVGDRASLGGYNEQFF. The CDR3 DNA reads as TGTGCCACCAGTGGGGTTGGGGACAGGGCGAGTTTGGGGGGTTACAATGAGCAGTTCTTC.

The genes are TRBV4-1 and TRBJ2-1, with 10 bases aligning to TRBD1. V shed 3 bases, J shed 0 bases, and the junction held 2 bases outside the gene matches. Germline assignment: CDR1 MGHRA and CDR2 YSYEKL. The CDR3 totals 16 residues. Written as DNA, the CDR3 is TGCGCCAGCAGCCAGGGACAGGGGCGCTCCTACAATGAGCAGTTCTTC. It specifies CASSQGQGRSYNEQFF.

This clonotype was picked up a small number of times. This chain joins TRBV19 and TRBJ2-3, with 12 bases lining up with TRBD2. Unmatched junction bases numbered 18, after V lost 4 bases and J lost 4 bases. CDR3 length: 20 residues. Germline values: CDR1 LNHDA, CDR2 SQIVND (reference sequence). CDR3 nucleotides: TGTGCCAGTAGTAACGCTCGGGGGACTAGCGGGCCCGCAGTGGCAGATACGCAGTATTTT. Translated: CASSNARGTSGPAVADTQYF.

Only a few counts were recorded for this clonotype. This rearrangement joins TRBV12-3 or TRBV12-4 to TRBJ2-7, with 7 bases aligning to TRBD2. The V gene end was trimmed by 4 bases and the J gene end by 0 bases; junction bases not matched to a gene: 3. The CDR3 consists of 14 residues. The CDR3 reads CASSSTSDSYEQYF. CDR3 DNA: TGTGCCAGCAGTTCCACTAGCGACTCCTACGAGCAGTACTTC.

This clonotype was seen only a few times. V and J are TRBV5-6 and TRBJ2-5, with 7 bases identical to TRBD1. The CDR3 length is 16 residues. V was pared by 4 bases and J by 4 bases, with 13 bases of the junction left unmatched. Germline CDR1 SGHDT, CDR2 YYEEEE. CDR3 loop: CASSLKTGLEGETQYF. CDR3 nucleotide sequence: TGTGCCAGCAGCCTTAAGACAGGGCTGGAAGGAGAGACCCAGTACTTC.

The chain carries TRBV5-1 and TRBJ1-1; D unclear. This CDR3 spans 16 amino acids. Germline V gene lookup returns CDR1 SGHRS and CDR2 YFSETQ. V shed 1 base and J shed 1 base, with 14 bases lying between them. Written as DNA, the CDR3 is TGCGCCAGCAGCTTGAAGGGAGTCTGGGGGAACACTGAAGCTTTCTTT. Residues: CASSLKGVWGNTEAFF.